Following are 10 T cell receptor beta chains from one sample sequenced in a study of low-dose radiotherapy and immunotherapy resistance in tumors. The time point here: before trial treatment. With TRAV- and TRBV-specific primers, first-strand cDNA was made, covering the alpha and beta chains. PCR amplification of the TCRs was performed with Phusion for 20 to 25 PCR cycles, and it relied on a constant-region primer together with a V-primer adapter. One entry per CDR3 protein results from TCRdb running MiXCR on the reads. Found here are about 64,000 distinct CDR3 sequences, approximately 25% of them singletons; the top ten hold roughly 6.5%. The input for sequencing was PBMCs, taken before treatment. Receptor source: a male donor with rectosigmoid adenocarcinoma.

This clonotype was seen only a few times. The CDR3 coding sequence is TGTGCCACCAGTGAAGGGGATCAAGAGACCCAGTACTTC. It codes for CATSEGDQETQYF. This sequence joins TRBV24-1 and TRBJ2-5; a weak D match, TRBD1 (5 bases). The CDR3 runs to 13 residues. V was cut by 4 bases and J by 2 bases, with 7 bases left in between. The germline CDR1 and CDR2 sequences are KGHDR and SFDVKD.

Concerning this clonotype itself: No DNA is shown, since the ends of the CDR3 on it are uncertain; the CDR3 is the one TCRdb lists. CDR3 loop: CASSWITGELFFF. The chain joins TRBV7-9 to TRBJ2-2; TRBD1, the D gene given by the table, was not confirmed from the DNA. The CDR3 is 13 amino acids long, termini counted. Germline V CDR1 and CDR2: SEHNR, FQNEAQ (reference sequence).

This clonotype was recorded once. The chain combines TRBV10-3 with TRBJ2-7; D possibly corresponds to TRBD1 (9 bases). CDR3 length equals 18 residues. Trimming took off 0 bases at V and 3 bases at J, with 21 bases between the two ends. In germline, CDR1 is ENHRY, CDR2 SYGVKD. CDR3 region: CAISESAGGGTGRYEQYF. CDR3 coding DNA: TGTGCCATCAGTGAGTCTGCGGGGGGCGGGACAGGGCGCTACGAGCAGTACTTC.

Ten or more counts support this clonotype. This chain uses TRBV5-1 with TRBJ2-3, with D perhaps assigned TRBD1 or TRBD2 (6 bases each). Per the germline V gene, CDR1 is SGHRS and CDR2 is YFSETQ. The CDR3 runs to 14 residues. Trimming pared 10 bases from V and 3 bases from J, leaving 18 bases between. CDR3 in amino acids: CAASPGGLTDTQYF. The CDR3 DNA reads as TGCGCCGCCTCGCCTGGGGGGCTGACAGATACGCAGTATTTT.

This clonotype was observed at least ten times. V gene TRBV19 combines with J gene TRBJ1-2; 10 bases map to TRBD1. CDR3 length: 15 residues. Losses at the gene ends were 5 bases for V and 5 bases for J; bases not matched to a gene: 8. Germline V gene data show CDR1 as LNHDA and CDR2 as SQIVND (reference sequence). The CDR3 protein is CASSPPDRGRYGYTF. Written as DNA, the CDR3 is TGTGCCAGTAGTCCGCCGGACAGGGGGAGGTATGGCTACACCTTC. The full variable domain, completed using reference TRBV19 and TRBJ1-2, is DGGITQSPKYLFRKEGQNVTLSCEQNLNHDAMYWYRQDPGQGLRLIYYSQIVNDFQKGDIAEGYSVSREKKESFPLTVTSAQKNPTAFYLCASSPPDRGRYGYTFGSGTRLTVV.

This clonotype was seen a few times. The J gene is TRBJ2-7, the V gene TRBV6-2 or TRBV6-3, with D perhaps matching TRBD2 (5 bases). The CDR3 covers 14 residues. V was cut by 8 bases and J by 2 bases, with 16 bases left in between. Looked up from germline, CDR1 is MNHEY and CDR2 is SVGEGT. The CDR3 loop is CASFGLLDPYEQYF. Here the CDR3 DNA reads TGTGCCAGCTTTGGACTGCTAGATCCCTACGAGCAGTACTTC.

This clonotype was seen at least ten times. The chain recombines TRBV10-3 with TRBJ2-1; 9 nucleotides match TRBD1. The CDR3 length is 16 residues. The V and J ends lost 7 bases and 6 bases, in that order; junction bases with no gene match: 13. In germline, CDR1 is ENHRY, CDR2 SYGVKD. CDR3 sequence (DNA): TGTGCCATCACCGAGGTAGGGACAGGGTTGGTCAATGAGCAGTTCTTC. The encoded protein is CAITEVGTGLVNEQFF.

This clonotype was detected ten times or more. Here the CDR3 reads CASSSPTTPYEQYF. The DNA for the CDR3 is TGTGCCAGCAGTTCGCCGACTACACCCTACGAGCAGTACTTC. The chain has TRBV2 and TRBJ2-7; a possible D gene is TRBD2 (5 bases). CDR1 is SNHLY, CDR2 FYNNEI, per germline. CDR3 size: 14 residues. Deletions cut 5 bases from V and 2 bases from J, with 13 bases between. Based on the CDR3 plus reference TRBV2 and TRBJ2-7, the full variable domain is EPEVTQTPSHQVTQMGQEVILRCVPISNHLYFYWYRQILGQKVEFLVSFYNNEISEKSEIFDDQFSVERPDGSNFTLKIRSTKLEDSAMYFCASSSPTTPYEQYFGPGTRLTVT.

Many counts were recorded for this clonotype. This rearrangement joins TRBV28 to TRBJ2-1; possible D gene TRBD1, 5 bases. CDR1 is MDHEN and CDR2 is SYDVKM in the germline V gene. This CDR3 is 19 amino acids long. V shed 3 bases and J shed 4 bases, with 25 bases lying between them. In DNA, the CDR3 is TGTGCCAGCAGTTTTAGCTCGTTGGGGCCGAGGAAAATTTACAATGAGCAGTTCTTC. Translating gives CASSFSSLGPRKIYNEQFF.

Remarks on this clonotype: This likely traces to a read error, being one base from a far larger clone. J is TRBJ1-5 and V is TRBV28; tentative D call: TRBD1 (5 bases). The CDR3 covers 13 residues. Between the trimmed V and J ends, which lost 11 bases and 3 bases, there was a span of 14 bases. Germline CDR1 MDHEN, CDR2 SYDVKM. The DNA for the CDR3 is TGTGCCGCCAGGGACGGTATCAATCAGCCCCAGCATTTT. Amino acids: CAARDGINQPQHF.